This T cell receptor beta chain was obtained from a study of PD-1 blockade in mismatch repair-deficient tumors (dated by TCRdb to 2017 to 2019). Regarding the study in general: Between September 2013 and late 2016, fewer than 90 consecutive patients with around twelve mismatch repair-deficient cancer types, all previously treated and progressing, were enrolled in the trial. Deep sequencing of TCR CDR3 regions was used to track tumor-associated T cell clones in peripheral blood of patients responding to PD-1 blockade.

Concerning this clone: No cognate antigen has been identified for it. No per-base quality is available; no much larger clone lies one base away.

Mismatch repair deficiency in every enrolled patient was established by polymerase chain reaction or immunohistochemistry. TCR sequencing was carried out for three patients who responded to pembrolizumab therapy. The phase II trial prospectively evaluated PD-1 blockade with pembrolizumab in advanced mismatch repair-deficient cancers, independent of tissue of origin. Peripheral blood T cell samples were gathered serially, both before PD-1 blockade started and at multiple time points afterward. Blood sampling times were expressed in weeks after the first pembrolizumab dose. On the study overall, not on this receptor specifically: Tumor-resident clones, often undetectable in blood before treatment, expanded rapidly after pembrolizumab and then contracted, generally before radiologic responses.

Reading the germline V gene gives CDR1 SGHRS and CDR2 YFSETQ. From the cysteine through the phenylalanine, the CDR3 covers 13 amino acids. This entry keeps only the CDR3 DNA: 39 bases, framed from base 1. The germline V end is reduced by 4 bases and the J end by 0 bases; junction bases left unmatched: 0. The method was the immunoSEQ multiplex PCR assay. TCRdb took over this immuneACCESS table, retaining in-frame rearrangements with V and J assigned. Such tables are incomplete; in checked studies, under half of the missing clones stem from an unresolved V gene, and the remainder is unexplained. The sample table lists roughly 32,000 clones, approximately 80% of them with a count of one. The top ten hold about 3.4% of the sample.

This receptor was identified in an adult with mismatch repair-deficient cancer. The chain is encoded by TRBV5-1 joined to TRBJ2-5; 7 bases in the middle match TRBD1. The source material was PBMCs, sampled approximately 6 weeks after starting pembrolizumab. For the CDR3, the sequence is CASSGTDQETQYF. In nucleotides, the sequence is TGCGCCAGCAGCGGGACAGACCAAGAGACCCAGTACTTC. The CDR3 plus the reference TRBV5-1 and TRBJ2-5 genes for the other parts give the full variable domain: KAGVTQTPRYLIKTRGQQVTLSCSPISGHRSVSWYQQTPGQGLQFLFEYFSETQRNKGNFPGRFSGRQFSNSRSEMNVSTLELGDSALYLCASSGTDQETQYFGPGTRLLVL.